Listed below are T cell receptor beta chains from one sample, sequenced in a study of blood T cells in healthy people across ages. TCRdb used MiXCR to reprocess the 5' RACE reads, holding one entry per CDR3 protein. The data contain about 650,000 distinct CDR3 sequences, 32% of them singletons. The source material was blood. These receptors came from a woman of 80 years or more in good health. The CDR3 runs from the conserved cysteine through the conserved F or W. A D gene is named only where the DNA matches it firmly. A clone size is listed for some rows: how often the clone was seen (once, few, many), or a class if it is expanded.

V	J	length	size	D	CDR3	DNA
TRBV7-2	TRBJ2-7	15	many	TRBD1	CASSSPDRGSYEQYF	TGTGCCAGCAGCTCTCCCGACAGGGGATCCTACGAGCAGTACTTC
TRBV27	TRBJ2-1	15	many	TRBD1	CASSFGDRVYNEQFF	TGTGCCAGCAGCTTTGGGGACAGGGTTTACAATGAGCAGTTCTTC
TRBV13	TRBJ2-1	12	many	TRBD1	CASSHRGFEQFF	TGTGCCAGCAGCCACAGGGGGTTCGAGCAGTTCTTC
TRBV7-7	TRBJ1-2	16	many	.	CASSFPLGGTDYGYTF	TGTGCTAGCAGCTTCCCCCTGGGGGGCACAGACTATGGCTACACCTTC
TRBV29-1	TRBJ1-1	13	.	.	CSVVKRQDSEAFF	TGCAGCGTGGTTAAACGACAGGACTCTGAAGCTTTCTTT
TRBV7-2	TRBJ2-3	16	.	TRBD2	CASSLGTSPSTDTQYF	TGTGCCAGCAGCCTAGGGACTAGCCCTAGCACAGATACGCAGTATTTT
TRBV6-1	TRBJ1-2	14	few	.	CASSEARNNYGYTF	TGTGCCAGCAGTGAAGCGAGAAACAACTATGGCTACACCTTC
TRBV21-1	TRBJ2-1	14	few	.	CASSKGDRGVLQFF	TGTGCCAGCAGCAAGGGGGACAGGGGAGTTTTGCAGTTCTTC
TRBV11-2	TRBJ2-7	17	many	TRBD1	CASSLRAQGQGVYEQYF	TGTGCCAGCAGCTTACGGGCCCAAGGACAGGGGGTCTACGAGCAGTACTTC
TRBV20-1	TRBJ2-5	13	many	.	CSARGPGRETQYF	TGCAGTGCTAGAGGCCCGGGTCGGGAGACCCAGTACTTC